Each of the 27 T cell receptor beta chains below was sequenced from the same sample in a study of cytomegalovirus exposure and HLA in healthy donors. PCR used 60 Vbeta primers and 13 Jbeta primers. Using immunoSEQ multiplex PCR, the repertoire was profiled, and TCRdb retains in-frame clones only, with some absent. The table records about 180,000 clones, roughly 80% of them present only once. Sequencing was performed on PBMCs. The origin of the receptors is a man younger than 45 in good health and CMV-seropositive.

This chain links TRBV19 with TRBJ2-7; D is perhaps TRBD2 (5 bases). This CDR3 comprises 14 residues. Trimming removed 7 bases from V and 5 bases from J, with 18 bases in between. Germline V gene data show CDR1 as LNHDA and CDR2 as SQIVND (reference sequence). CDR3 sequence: CASNTGMEVHEQYF. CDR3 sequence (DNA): TGTGCCAGTAACACCGGGATGGAGGTCCACGAGCAGTACTTC. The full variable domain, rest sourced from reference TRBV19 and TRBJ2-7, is DGGITQSPKYLFRKEGQNVTLSCEQNLNHDAMYWYRQDPGQGLRLIYYSQIVNDFQKGDIAEGYSVSREKKESFPLTVTSAQKNPTAFYLCASNTGMEVHEQYFGPGTRLTVT.

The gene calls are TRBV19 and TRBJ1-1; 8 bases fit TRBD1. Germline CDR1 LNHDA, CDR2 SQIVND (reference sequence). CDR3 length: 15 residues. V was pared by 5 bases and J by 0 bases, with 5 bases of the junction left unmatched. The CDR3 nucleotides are TGTGCCAGTAGTTTACAGGGGGGTATGAACACTGAAGCTTTCTTT. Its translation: CASSLQGGMNTEAFF.

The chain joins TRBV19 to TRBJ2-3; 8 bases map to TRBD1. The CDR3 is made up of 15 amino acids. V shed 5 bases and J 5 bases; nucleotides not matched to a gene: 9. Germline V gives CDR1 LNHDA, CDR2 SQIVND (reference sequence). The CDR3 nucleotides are TGTGCCAGTAGTCAGGCAGGGGGCCCCCGAGATACGCAGTATTTT. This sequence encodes CASSQAGGPRDTQYF.

CDR3 region: CAGAGYNEQFF. CDR3 sequence (DNA): TGTGCCGGGGCGGGATACAATGAGCAGTTCTTC. This chain connects TRBV30 to TRBJ2-1, with a weak D call TRBD2 (6 bases). The V and J ends lost 8 bases and 4 bases respectively, with 9 bases between them. CDR3 size: 11 residues. Germline CDR1 is GTSNPN and CDR2 is SVGIG (reference sequence).

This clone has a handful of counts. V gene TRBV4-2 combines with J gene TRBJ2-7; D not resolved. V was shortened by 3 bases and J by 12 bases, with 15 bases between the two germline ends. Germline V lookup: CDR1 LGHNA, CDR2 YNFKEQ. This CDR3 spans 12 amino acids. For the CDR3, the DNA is TGTGCCAGCAGCCATCCCGAACCCCGCGGGTACTTC. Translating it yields CASSHPEPRGYF.

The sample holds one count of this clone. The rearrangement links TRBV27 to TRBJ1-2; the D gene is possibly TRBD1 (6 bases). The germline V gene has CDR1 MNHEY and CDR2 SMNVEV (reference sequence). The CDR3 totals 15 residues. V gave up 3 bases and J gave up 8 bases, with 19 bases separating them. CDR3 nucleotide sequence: TGTGCCAGCAGTTTTTCCTCATACAGGGTCGGCGGCTACACCTTC. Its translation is CASSFSSYRVGGYTF.

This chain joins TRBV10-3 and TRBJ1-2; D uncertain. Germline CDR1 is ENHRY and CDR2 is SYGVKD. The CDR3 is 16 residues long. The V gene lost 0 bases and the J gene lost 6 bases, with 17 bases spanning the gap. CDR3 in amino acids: CAISESEPGFIDGYTF. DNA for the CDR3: TGTGCCATCAGTGAGTCGGAGCCGGGGTTCATCGATGGCTACACCTTC.

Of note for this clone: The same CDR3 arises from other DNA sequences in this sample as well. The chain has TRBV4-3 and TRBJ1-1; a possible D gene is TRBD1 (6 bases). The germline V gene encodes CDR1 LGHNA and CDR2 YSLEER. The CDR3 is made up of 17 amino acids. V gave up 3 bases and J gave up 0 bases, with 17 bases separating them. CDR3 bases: TGCGCCAGCAGCCAGTACGCCGGGACACCGATGAACACTGAAGCTTTCTTT. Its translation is CASSQYAGTPMNTEAFF.

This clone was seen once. The CDR3: CASSFLTGYYGYTF. CDR3 nucleotide sequence: TGTGCCAGCAGCTTCCTAACAGGGTACTATGGCTACACCTTC. The gene calls are TRBV7-2 and TRBJ1-2; D is possibly TRBD1 (6 bases). V was shortened by 3 bases and J by 3 bases, with 11 bases between the two germline ends. The CDR3 extends over 14 amino acids. The V gene's germline CDR1 is SGHTA and CDR2 FQGNSA.

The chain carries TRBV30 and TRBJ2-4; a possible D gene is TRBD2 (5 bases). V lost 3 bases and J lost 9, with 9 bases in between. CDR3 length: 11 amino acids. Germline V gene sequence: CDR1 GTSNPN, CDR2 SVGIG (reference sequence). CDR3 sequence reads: CAWSPGGIQYF. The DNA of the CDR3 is TGTGCCTGGAGCCCTGGAGGCATTCAGTACTTC. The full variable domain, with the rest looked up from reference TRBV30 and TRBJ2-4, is SQTIHQWPATLVQPVGSPLSLECTVEGTSNPNLYWYRQAAGRGLQLLFYSVGIGQISSEVPQNLSASRPQDRQFILSSKKLLLSDSGFYLCAWSPGGIQYFGAGTRLSVL.

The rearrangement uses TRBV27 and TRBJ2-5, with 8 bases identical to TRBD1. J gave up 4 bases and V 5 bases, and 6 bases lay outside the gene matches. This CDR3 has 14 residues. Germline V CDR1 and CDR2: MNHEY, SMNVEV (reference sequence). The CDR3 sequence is CASSIRGRGETQYF. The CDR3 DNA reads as TGTGCCAGCAGTATCAGGGGGCGCGGAGAGACCCAGTACTTC.

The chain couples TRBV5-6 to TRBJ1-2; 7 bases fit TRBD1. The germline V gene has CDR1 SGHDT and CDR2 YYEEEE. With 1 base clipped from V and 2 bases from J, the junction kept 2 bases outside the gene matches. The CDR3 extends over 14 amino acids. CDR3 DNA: TGTGCCAGCAGCTTGCAGGGGGGAAACTATGGCTACACCTTC. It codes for CASSLQGGNYGYTF.

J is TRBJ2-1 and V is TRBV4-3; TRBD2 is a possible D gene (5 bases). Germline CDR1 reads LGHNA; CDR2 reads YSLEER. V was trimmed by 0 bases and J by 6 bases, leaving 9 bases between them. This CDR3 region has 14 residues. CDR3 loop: CASSQETGSNEQFF. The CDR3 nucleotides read TGCGCCAGCAGCCAAGAAACTGGGAGCAATGAGCAGTTCTTC.

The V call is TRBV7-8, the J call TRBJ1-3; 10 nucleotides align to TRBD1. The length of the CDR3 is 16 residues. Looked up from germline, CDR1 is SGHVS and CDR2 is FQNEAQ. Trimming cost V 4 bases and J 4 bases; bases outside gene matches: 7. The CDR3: CASSSRTGGRGNTIYF. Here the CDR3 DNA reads TGTGCCAGCAGCTCTAGGACAGGGGGTAGAGGAAACACCATATATTTT.

The CDR3 nucleotides read TGTGCCAGCAGCTTCCGGGACTTACCATGGGGGACCCAGTACTTC. It is translated as CASSFRDLPWGTQYF. The chain carries TRBV7-2 and TRBJ2-5, with D possibly TRBD2 on 6 matching bases. The V end was cut by 3 bases, the J end by 7 bases, with 18 bases between. Germline V CDR1 and CDR2: SGHTA, FQGNSA. The CDR3 sequence is 15 residues long.

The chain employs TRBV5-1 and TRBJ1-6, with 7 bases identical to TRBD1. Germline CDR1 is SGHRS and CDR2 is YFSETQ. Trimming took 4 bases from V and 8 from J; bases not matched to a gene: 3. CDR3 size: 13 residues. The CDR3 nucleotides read TGCGCCAGCAGCCCAACAGGGGATTCACCCCTCCACTTT. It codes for CASSPTGDSPLHF. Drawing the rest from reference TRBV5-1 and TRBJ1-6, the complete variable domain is KAGVTQTPRYLIKTRGQQVTLSCSPISGHRSVSWYQQTPGQGLQFLFEYFSETQRNKGNFPGRFSGRQFSNSRSEMNVSTLELGDSALYLCASSPTGDSPLHFGNGTRLTVT.

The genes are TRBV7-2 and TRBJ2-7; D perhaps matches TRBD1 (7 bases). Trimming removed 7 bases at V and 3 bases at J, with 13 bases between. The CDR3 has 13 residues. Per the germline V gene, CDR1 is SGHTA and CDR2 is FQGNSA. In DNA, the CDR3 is TGTGCCAGCACGGGGGACAGAGACTACGAGCAGTACTTC. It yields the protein CASTGDRDYEQYF.

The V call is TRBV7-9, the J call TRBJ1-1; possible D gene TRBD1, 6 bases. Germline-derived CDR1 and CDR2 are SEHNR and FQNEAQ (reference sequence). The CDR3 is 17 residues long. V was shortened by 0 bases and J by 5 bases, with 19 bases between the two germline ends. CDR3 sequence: CASSLAGGRSARTEAFF. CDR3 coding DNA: TGTGCCAGCAGCTTAGCCGGGGGGCGGTCTGCGAGGACTGAAGCTTTCTTT.

CDR3 protein: CASSIDTYEQYF. CDR3 nucleotides: TGTGCCAGCAGCATAGATACCTACGAGCAGTACTTC. V and J are TRBV5-6 and TRBJ2-7, with unresolved D. This CDR3 region has 12 residues. V lost 4 bases, J lost 2 bases, and 7 bases lay in between. Germline V gene sequence: CDR1 SGHDT, CDR2 YYEEEE.

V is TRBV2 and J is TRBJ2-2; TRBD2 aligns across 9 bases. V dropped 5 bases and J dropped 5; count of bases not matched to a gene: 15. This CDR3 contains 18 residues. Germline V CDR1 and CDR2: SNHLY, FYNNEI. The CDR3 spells CASSPRPISGSQTGELFF. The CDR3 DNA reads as TGTGCCAGCAGTCCACGACCTATTAGCGGGAGCCAGACCGGGGAGCTGTTTTTT. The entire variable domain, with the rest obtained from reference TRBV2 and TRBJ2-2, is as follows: EPEVTQTPSHQVTQMGQEVILRCVPISNHLYFYWYRQILGQKVEFLVSFYNNEISEKSEIFDDQFSVERPDGSNFTLKIRSTKLEDSAMYFCASSPRPISGSQTGELFFGEGSRLTVL.

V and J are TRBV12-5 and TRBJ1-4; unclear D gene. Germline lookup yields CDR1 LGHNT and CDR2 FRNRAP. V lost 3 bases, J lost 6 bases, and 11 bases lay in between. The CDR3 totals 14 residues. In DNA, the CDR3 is TGTGCTAGTGGTTTCCAGGTGAGATATGAAAAACTGTTTTTT. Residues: CASGFQVRYEKLFF.

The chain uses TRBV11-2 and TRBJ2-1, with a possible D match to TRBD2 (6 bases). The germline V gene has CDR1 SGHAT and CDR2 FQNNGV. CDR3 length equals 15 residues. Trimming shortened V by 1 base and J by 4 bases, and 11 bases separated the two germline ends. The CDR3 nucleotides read TGTGCCAGCAGCTTAGTGCGGGGCCTATACAATGAGCAGTTCTTC. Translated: CASSLVRGLYNEQFF. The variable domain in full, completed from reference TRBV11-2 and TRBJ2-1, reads EAGVAQSPRYKIIEKRQSVAFWCNPISGHATLYWYQQILGQGPKLLIQFQNNGVVDDSQLPKDRFSAERLKGVDSTLKIQPAKLEDSAVYLCASSLVRGLYNEQFFGPGTRLTVL.

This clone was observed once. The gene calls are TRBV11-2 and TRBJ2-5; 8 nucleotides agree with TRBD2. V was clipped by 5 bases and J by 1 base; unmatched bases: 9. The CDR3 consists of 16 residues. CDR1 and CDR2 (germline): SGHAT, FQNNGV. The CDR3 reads CASSVSSGWLQETQYF. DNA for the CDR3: TGTGCCAGCAGCGTATCTAGCGGGTGGCTCCAAGAGACCCAGTACTTC. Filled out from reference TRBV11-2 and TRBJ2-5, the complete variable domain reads EAGVAQSPRYKIIEKRQSVAFWCNPISGHATLYWYQQILGQGPKLLIQFQNNGVVDDSQLPKDRFSAERLKGVDSTLKIQPAKLEDSAVYLCASSVSSGWLQETQYFGPGTRLLVL.

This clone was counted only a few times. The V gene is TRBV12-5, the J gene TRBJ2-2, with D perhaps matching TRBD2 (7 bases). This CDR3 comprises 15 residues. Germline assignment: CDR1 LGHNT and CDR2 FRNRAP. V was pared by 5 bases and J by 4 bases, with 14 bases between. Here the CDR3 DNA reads TGTGCTAGTGGTCCCCTAGGGGGGGCCACCGGGGAGCTGTTTTTT. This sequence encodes CASGPLGGATGELFF.

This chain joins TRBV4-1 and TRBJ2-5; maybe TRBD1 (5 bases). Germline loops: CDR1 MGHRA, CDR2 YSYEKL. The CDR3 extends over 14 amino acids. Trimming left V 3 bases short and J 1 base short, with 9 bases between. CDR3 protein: CASSQVDSQETQYF. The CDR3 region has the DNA TGCGCCAGCAGCCAGGTCGACAGCCAAGAGACCCAGTACTTC.

The CDR3 loop reads CASSSRQGITETQYF. CDR3 bases: TGTGCCAGCAGCTCCCGGCAGGGAATTACAGAGACCCAGTACTTC. The chain uses TRBV5-6 and TRBJ2-5; possibly TRBD1 for D (5 bases). This CDR3 has 15 residues. V lost 3 bases to trimming and J lost 4 bases, with 16 bases between them. The germline V gene has CDR1 SGHDT and CDR2 YYEEEE.

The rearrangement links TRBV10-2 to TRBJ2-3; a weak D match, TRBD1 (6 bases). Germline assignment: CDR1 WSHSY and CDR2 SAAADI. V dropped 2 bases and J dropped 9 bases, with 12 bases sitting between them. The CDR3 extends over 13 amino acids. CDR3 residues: CASSEPFRGTQYF. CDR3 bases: TGCGCCAGCAGTGAGCCATTCAGGGGCACGCAGTATTTT.